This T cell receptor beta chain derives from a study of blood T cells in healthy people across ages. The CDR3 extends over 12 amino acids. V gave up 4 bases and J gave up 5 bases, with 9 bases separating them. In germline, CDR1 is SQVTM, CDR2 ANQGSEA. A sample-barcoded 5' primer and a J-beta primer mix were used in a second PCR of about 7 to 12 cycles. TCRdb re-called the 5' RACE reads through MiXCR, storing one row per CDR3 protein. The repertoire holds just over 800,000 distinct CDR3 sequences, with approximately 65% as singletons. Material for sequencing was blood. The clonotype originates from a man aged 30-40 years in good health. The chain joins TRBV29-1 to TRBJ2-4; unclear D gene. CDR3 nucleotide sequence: TGCAGCGTTGGGATAGGAGAAAACATTCAGTACTTC. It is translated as CSVGIGENIQYF.